The clone carrying this T cell receptor beta chain was counted at least ten times. Molecular barcoding with unique molecular identifiers was used for the TCRbeta library. TCRdb used MiXCR to reprocess the PCR reads, holding one entry per CDR3 protein. The data show roughly 120,000 distinct CDR3 sequences, roughly 23% seen once. The sample comes from a study of T-cell reconstitution after alpha-beta-depleted transplantation in children. The CDR3 has 14 residues. Germline values: CDR1 KGHSH, CDR2 LQKENI. With 0 bases removed from V and 6 bases from J, the gap between germline ends came to 11 bases. Specimen: PBMCs, mostly from graft donor cells, collected 180 days after TCRalphabeta/CD19-depleted stem cell transplant. This receptor was obtained from a male patient aged 2 to 10 who had a stem cell transplant for chronic granulomatous disease, so the T cells may come from the graft donor. The chain couples TRBV18 to TRBJ1-1; D is perhaps TRBD1 (5 bases). The DNA of the CDR3 is TGTGCCAGCTCACCACCGAGGGGAAATCCTGAAGCTTTCTTT. Amino acids: CASSPPRGNPEAFF.